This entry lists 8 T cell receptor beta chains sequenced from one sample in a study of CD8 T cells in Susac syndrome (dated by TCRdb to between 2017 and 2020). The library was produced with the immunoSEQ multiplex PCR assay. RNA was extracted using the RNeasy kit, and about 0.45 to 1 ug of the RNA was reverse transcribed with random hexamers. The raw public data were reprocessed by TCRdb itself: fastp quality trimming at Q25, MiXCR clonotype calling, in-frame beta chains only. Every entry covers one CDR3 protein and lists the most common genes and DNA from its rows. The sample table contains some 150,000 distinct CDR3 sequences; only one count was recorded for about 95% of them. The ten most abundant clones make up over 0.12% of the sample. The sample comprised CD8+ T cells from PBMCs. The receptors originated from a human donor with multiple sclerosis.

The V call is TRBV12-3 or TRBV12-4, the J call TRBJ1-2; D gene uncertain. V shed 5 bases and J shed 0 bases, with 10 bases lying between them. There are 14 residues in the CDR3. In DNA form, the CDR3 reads TGTGCCAGCAGTCCGGGCCTAGCTAACTATGGCTACACCTTC. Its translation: CASSPGLANYGYTF.

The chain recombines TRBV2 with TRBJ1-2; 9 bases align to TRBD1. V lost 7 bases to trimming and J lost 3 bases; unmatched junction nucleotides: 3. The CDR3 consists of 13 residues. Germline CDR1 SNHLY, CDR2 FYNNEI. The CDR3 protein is CASTGTGHYGYTF. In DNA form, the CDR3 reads TGTGCCAGCACTGGGACAGGGCACTATGGCTACACCTTC.

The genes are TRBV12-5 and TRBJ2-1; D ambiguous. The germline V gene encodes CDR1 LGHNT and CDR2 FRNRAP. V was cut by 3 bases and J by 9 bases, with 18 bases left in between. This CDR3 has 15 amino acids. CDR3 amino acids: CASGFRPELMGEQFF. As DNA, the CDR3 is TGTGCTAGTGGTTTTCGGCCTGAACTTATGGGTGAGCAGTTCTTC.

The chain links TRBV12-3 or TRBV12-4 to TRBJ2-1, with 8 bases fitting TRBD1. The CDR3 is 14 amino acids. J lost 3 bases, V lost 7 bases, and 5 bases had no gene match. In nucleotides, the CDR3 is TGTGCCAGCACCGGGGACAGGAACTACAATGAGCAGTTCTTC. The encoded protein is CASTGDRNYNEQFF.

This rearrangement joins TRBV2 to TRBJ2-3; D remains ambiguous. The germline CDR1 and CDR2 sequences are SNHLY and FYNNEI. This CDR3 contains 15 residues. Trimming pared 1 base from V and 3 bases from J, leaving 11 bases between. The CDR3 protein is CASSEGEGRTDTQYF. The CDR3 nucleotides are TGTGCCAGCAGTGAAGGTGAAGGCAGAACAGATACGCAGTATTTT.

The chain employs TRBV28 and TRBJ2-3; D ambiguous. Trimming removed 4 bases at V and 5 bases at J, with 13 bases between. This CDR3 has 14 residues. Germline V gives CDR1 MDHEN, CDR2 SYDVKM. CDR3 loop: CASSSLGPLDTQYF. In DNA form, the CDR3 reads TGTGCCAGCAGTTCCCTCGGCCCTTTAGATACGCAGTATTTT.

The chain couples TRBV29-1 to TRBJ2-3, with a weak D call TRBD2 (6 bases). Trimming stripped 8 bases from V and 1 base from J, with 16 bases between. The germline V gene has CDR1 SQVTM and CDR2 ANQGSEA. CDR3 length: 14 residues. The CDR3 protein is CSMPSDGGTDTQYF. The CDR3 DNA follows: TGCAGCATGCCTAGCGACGGGGGCACAGATACGCAGTATTTT.

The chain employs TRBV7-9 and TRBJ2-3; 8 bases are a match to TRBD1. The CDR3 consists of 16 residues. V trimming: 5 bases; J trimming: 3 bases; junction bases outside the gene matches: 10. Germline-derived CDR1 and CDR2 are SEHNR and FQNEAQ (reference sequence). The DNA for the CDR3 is TGTGCCAGCAGCCTCATAAAGACAGGGGCTACAGATACGCAGTATTTT. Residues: CASSLIKTGATDTQYF.